One sample yielded the 27 T cell receptor beta chains listed below, sequenced in a study of post-analysis software for immune sequencing data. Overall study results and limits: Included in a set of four or five TRBV segments more frequent in patients than controls were TRBV5-6, TRBV5-1 and TRBV20-1.

Their recognized antigens are unknown. Researchers reported that TCR beta cDNA libraries carried unique molecular identifiers. TCRdb re-analysed the PCR reads in MiXCR, keeping a single row per CDR3 protein. Of around 710,000 distinct CDR3 sequences listed, more than 45% are singletons. Sequences were obtained from blood. The receptors stem from a girl aged 5-17 years with multiple sclerosis.

In nucleotides, the CDR3 is TGTGCCAGCAGGCTGACAGGGGCCGGCTATGGCTACACCTTC. This encodes CASRLTGAGYGYTF. The genes are TRBV12-3 or TRBV12-4 and TRBJ1-2; 8 nucleotides match TRBD1. V was clipped by 6 bases and J by 4 bases; unmatched bases: 7. CDR3 length: 14 amino acids.

This clonotype was detected only a few times. The J gene is TRBJ2-7, the V gene TRBV20-1, with D tentatively TRBD1 (6 bases). Gene TRBJ2-5 matches the end of the DNA better, so the J call may be wrong. This CDR3 has 13 amino acids. Germline V lookup: CDR1 DFQATT, CDR2 SNEGSKA (reference sequence). The CDR3: CSARIWGRETQYF. The CDR3 DNA is TGCAGTGCTAGAATCTGGGGGCGGGAGACCCAGTACTTC.

This clonotype was found a few times. The chain recombines TRBV20-1 with TRBJ2-1; D unclear. CDR3 length: 12 residues. The germline V gene has CDR1 DFQATT and CDR2 SNEGSKA (reference sequence). Trimming shortened V by 5 bases and J by 3 bases, and 8 bases separated the two germline ends. The CDR3 DNA reads TGCAGTGCTCCGAATAACTACAATGAGCAGTTCTTC. Its protein is CSAPNNYNEQFF.

This chain uses TRBV14 with TRBJ1-2, with a tentative D call TRBD1 (5 bases). The CDR3 sequence is 16 residues long. CDR1 is SGHDN and CDR2 is FVKESK in the germline V gene. Trimming left V 0 bases short and J 1 base short, with 12 bases between. The CDR3 loop is CASSQDGGPSNYGYTF. The CDR3 coding sequence is TGTGCCAGCAGCCAAGATGGGGGACCCAGTAACTATGGCTACACCTTC.

V is TRBV4-1 and J is TRBJ2-1; D ambiguous. The CDR3 is 11 residues long. Looked up from germline, CDR1 is MGHRA and CDR2 is YSYEKL. The V gene lost 3 bases and the J gene lost 10 bases, with 7 bases spanning the gap. The CDR3 nucleotides are TGCGCCAGCAGCCATGCACAGGAGCAGTTCTTC. Residues: CASSHAQEQFF.

This clonotype has only a few counts. The chain recombines TRBV7-8 with TRBJ1-2; D remains ambiguous. V gave up 1 base and J gave up 6 bases, with 12 bases separating them. This CDR3 has 14 residues. CDR1 is SGHVS and CDR2 is FQNEAQ in the germline V gene. CDR3 sequence: CASSLVGISDGYTF. In nucleotides, the CDR3 is TGTGCCAGCAGCTTAGTTGGGATTTCTGATGGCTACACCTTC.

The rearrangement joins TRBV11-2 to TRBJ2-1; D may match TRBD1 or TRBD2 (6 bases each). The CDR3 spans 17 residues. V lost 4 bases and J lost 10, with 26 bases in between. Germline V gene sequence: CDR1 SGHAT, CDR2 FQNNGV. The CDR3 here is CASSSRDGGRHLYEQFF. In DNA form, the CDR3 reads TGTGCCAGCAGCTCCCGAGACGGGGGCCGCCACCTTTACGAGCAGTTCTTC.

This clonotype was observed a handful of times. The V call is TRBV20-1, the J call TRBJ2-3; 9 positions match TRBD2. The CDR3 runs to 15 residues. Trimming removed 3 bases from V and 2 bases from J; junction bases left unmatched: 6. In germline, CDR1 is DFQATT, CDR2 SNEGSKA (reference sequence). The CDR3 loop reads CSASGVAGVTDTQYF. The CDR3 region has the DNA TGCAGTGCTAGTGGAGTAGCGGGAGTCACAGATACGCAGTATTTT.

As concerns this clonotype: An end of the junction does not agree with germline; a read error may underlie this. The chain is built from TRBV12-3 or TRBV12-4 and TRBJ1-5; D unresolved. The CDR3 is 15 residues long. The CDR3, as DNA: TGTGCCAGCAGTTTTAGAACAAATAGCAATCAGCCCCGGCATTTT. Protein: CASSFRTNSNQPRHF.

With respect to this clonotype: At one boundary the junction diverges from the germline segment, which might be a read error. The chain couples TRBV7-9 to TRBJ2-7; 10 nucleotides match TRBD1. The CDR3 is made up of 15 amino acids. The germline gives CDR1 SEHNR, CDR2 FQNEAQ (reference sequence). The CDR3 DNA reads as TGTGCCAGCAGCAAGGAAGGGACAGGGGTTTGGGAGCACTACTTC. It specifies CASSKEGTGVWEHYF.

The V call is TRBV28, the J call TRBJ2-7; a possible D gene is TRBD2 (7 bases). The end of the DNA fits TRBJ2-5 better, so the J call may be wrong. Germline-derived CDR1 and CDR2 are MDHEN and SYDVKM. The CDR3 spans 16 residues. In DNA form, the CDR3 reads TGTGCCAGCAGTTTTGGCGGAGGGGGGGTCCAAGAGACCCAGTACTTC. It codes for CASSFGGGGVQETQYF.

This clonotype was counted between two and nine times. The V call is TRBV20-1, the J call TRBJ1-1; D remains unclear. The CDR3 extends over 14 amino acids. Germline V gives CDR1 DFQATT, CDR2 SNEGSKA (reference sequence). The V gene lost 4 bases and the J gene lost 2 bases, with 14 bases spanning the gap. The CDR3 nucleotides read TGCAGTGCTATTAGCGGGGATGGCAACACTGAAGCTTTCTTT. This sequence encodes CSAISGDGNTEAFF.

V and J are TRBV20-1 and TRBJ2-3; no firm D call. Trimming cost V 1 base and J 6 bases, with 8 bases left between them. Germline values: CDR1 DFQATT, CDR2 SNEGSKA (reference sequence). This CDR3 is 12 amino acids long. The CDR3 nucleotides are TGCAGTGCTAGAGTGCCGTCCGATACGCAGTATTTT. Its translation: CSARVPSDTQYF.

The chain couples TRBV6-5 to TRBJ1-5; TRBD1 matches at 7 bases. V gave up 8 bases and J gave up 0 bases; unmatched junction bases: 7. The CDR3 runs 15 residues. Germline V CDR1 and CDR2: MNHEY, SVGAGI. The CDR3 here is CASWEGARSNQPQHF. The CDR3 DNA is TGTGCCAGCTGGGAGGGGGCTCGTAGCAATCAGCCCCAGCATTTT.

The rearrangement links TRBV29-1 to TRBJ2-3, with no clear D. Between the trimmed V and J ends, which lost 7 bases and 6 bases, there was a span of 8 bases. The CDR3 length is 10 residues. Germline values: CDR1 SQVTM, CDR2 ANQGSEA. CDR3 protein: CSGTMDTQYF. The CDR3 DNA follows: TGCAGCGGTACAATGGATACGCAGTATTTT.

The chain recombines TRBV10-2 with TRBJ1-5; 7 bases fit TRBD1. Trimming at V came to 6 bases and at J to 0 bases, leaving 8 bases not matched to a gene. Germline V gene lookup returns CDR1 WSHSY and CDR2 SAAADI. The CDR3 is 16 amino acids. The CDR3 protein is CASSPGTDVSNQPQHF. The DNA of the CDR3 is TGCGCCAGCAGCCCCGGGACAGACGTTAGCAATCAGCCCCAGCATTTT.

This clonotype was counted between two and nine times. This chain links TRBV9 with TRBJ1-2; D gene unclear. Trimming pared 0 bases from V and 2 bases from J, leaving 8 bases between. Germline CDR1 and CDR2: SGDLS and YYNGEE. The length of the CDR3 is 14 residues. The CDR3 reads CASSVGVENYGYTF. For the CDR3, the DNA is TGTGCCAGCAGCGTAGGGGTCGAGAACTATGGCTACACCTTC. The full variable domain, rest sourced from reference TRBV9 and TRBJ1-2, is DSGVTQTPKHLITATGQRVTLRCSPRSGDLSVYWYQQSLDQGLQFLIQYYNGEERAKGNILERFSAQQFPDLHSELNLSSLELGDSALYFCASSVGVENYGYTFGSGTRLTVV.

This sequence joins TRBV29-1 and TRBJ2-5, with D tentatively TRBD1 (5 bases). V was shortened by 7 bases and J by 5 bases, with 17 bases between the two germline ends. The germline gives CDR1 SQVTM, CDR2 ANQGSEA. The CDR3 has 13 amino acids. The CDR3 region is CSADSDIPETQYF. Written as DNA, the CDR3 is TGCAGCGCCGATTCGGACATTCCGGAGACCCAGTACTTC.

This chain joins TRBV7-2 and TRBJ2-5, with 8 positions matching TRBD1. V was pared by 5 bases and J by 5 bases, with 13 bases of the junction left unmatched. The CDR3 loop spans 16 amino acids. Germline assignment: CDR1 SGHTA and CDR2 FQGNSA. CDR3 loop: CASSPNRQGAGETQYF. The CDR3 nucleotides are TGTGCCAGCAGCCCAAACCGCCAGGGGGCGGGGGAGACCCAGTACTTC.

J is TRBJ2-5 and V is TRBV7-4; D uncertain. CDR3 length equals 15 residues. V was clipped by 5 bases and J by 1 base, with 14 bases between them. The germline CDR1 and CDR2 sequences are SGHVT and SQSDAQ. The CDR3 reads CASSPQAALQETQYF. Written as DNA, the CDR3 is TGTGCCAGCAGCCCCCAGGCGGCGCTCCAAGAGACCCAGTACTTC.

The chain recombines TRBV5-1 with TRBJ1-1; D not certain. CDR3 size: 13 residues. Germline lookup yields CDR1 SGHRS and CDR2 YFSETQ. Trimming pared 4 bases from V and 4 bases from J, leaving 11 bases between. The CDR3 here is CASSLSAITEAFF. The CDR3 DNA reads as TGCGCCAGCAGCCTCAGCGCGATCACTGAAGCTTTCTTT.

The rearrangement uses TRBV20-1 and TRBJ2-7; 10 bases line up with TRBD2. Germline V gives CDR1 DFQATT, CDR2 SNEGSKA (reference sequence). J lost 4 bases, V lost 3 bases, and 6 bases had no gene match. The CDR3 length is 14 residues. The CDR3 is CSASPSGSHYEQYF. CDR3 coding DNA: TGCAGTGCTAGCCCTAGCGGGAGTCATTACGAGCAGTACTTC.

The J gene is TRBJ2-7, the V gene TRBV20-1; no definite D call. Germline V lookup: CDR1 DFQATT, CDR2 SNEGSKA (reference sequence). The length of the CDR3 is 12 residues. V was clipped by 0 bases and J by 4 bases, with 7 bases between them. This CDR3 is CSAREDRYEQYF. The DNA of the CDR3 is TGCAGTGCTAGAGAGGATCGGTACGAGCAGTACTTC.

The chain recombines TRBV6-1 with TRBJ2-5; 8 nucleotides line up with TRBD2. The CDR3 contains 17 residues. The germline V gene encodes CDR1 MNHNS and CDR2 SASEGT. The V and J ends lost 6 bases and 5 bases, in that order; junction bases with no gene match: 17. The CDR3 region is CASRLFSGTSMVETQYF. CDR3 DNA sequence: TGTGCCAGCAGACTCTTTAGCGGGACCTCCATGGTCGAGACCCAGTACTTC.

V gene TRBV6-1 combines with J gene TRBJ2-1; possible D gene TRBD2, 6 bases. Germline lookup yields CDR1 MNHNS and CDR2 SASEGT. V shed 2 bases and J shed 4 bases, with 12 bases lying between them. The CDR3 loop spans 15 amino acids. The CDR3 loop reads CASSESGTHYNEQFF. The DNA of the CDR3 is TGTGCCAGCAGTGAATCTGGGACTCATTACAATGAGCAGTTCTTC.

V usage is TRBV3-1 and J usage is TRBJ1-5; D gene unclear. V lost 2 bases to trimming and J lost 6 bases, with 8 bases between them. The CDR3 runs 13 residues. Germline CDR1 reads LGHDT; CDR2 reads YNNKEL (reference sequence). DNA for the CDR3: TGTGCCAGCAGCCAAAGTCCAGTTCAGCCCCAGCATTTT. The encoded protein is CASSQSPVQPQHF.

This clonotype appeared many times. CDR3 coding DNA: TGTGCCAGCAGCCTTCAGGACAGGGGAAGAGATACGCAGTATTTT. It codes for CASSLQDRGRDTQYF. This chain joins TRBV5-5 and TRBJ2-3, with 9 bases identical to TRBD1. CDR1 is SGHKS and CDR2 is YYEKEE in the germline V gene (reference sequence). CDR3 length equals 15 residues. Losses at the gene ends were 4 bases for V and 5 bases for J; bases not matched to a gene: 8.